This TCR beta chain was sequenced for a study of beta chain features in type 1 diabetes. Whole-study results and caveats: There were fewer insertions and more deletions at the VDJ junctions of type 1 diabetes patients. Shortening of TCRB CDR3s, moderate but significant, appeared in all four CD4+ subsets of Type 1 diabetes patients. With patients and controls alike, PCR might favor shorter templates to an equal degree.

Points on this clone: Antigen specificity is unknown.

Investigators reverse transcribed all isolated RNA, so they sequenced expressed TCRB transcripts. The protocol was immunoSEQ multiplex PCR, while the TCRdb copy is restricted to in-frame clones and leaves out a portion. The sample shows a few hundred thousand clones, more than 12% of them seen only once. Germline V lookup: CDR1 SGHAT, CDR2 FQNNGV. The CDR3 length is 14 residues. V was clipped by 5 bases and J by 1 base, with 9 bases between them. Purity exceeding 95% was reached by all sorted populations. This receptor was taken from a woman aged 18-29 years in good health. This chain uses TRBV11-2 with TRBJ1-3; no clear D gene. Sequences were obtained from naive CD4+ T cells from blood. The CDR3 coding sequence is TGTGCCAGCAGCCTGGCGGGTTCTGGAAACACCATATATTTT. It yields the protein CASSLAGSGNTIYF. Combining the CDR3 with reference TRBV11-2 and TRBJ1-3 gives the whole variable domain EAGVAQSPRYKIIEKRQSVAFWCNPISGHATLYWYQQILGQGPKLLIQFQNNGVVDDSQLPKDRFSAERLKGVDSTLKIQPAKLEDSAVYLCASSLAGSGNTIYFGEGSWLTVV.